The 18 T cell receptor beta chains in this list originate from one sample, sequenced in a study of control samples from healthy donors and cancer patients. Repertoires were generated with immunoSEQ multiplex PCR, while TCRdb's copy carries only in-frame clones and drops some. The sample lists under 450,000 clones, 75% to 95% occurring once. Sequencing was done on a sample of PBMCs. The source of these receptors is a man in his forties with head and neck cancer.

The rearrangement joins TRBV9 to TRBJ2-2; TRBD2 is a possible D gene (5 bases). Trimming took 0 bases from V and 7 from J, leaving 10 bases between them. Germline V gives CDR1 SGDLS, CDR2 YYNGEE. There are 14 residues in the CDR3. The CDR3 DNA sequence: TGTGCCAGCAGCGTAGCCGGGGTCGGCGGGGAGCTGTTTTTT. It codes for CASSVAGVGGELFF.

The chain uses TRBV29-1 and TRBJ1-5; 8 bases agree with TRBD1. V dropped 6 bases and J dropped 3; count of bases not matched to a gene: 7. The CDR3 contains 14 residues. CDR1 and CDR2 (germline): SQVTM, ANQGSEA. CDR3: CSVLGTGLNQPQHF. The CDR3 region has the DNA TGCAGCGTACTTGGGACAGGACTCAATCAGCCCCAGCATTTT.

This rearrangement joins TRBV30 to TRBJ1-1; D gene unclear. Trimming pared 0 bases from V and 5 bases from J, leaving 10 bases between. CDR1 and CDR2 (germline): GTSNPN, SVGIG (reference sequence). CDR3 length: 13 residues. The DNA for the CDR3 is TGTGCCTGGAGTGTAATGGTTCATACTGAAGCTTTCTTT. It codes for CAWSVMVHTEAFF.

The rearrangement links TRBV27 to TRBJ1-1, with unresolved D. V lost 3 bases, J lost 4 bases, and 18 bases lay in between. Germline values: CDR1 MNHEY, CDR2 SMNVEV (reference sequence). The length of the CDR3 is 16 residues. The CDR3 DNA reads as TGTGCCAGCAGTTTCCTCATCGGAGGGCATGGCACTGAAGCTTTCTTT. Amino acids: CASSFLIGGHGTEAFF.

CDR3 sequence: CASSFQGHLNTEAFF. The CDR3 nucleotides read TGTGCCAGCAGCTTCCAGGGGCACCTGAACACTGAAGCTTTCTTT. The chain is built from TRBV7-2 and TRBJ1-1; D may be TRBD1 (6 bases). The CDR3 runs 15 residues. Germline V lookup: CDR1 SGHTA, CDR2 FQGNSA. V was shortened by 3 bases and J by 0 bases, with 11 bases between the two germline ends.

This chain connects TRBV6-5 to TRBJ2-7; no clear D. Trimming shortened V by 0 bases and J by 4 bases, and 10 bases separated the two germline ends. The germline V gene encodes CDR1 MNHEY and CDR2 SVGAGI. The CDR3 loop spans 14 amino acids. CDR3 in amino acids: CASSYSRQTYEQYF. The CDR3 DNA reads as TGTGCCAGCAGTTACTCGAGGCAGACTTACGAGCAGTACTTC.

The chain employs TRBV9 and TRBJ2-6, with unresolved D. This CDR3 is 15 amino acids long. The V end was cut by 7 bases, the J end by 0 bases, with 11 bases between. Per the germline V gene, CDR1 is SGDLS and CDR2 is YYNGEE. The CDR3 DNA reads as TGTGCCAGCTCCCGGACGGGCTCTGGGGCCAACGTCCTGACTTTC. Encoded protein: CASSRTGSGANVLTF.

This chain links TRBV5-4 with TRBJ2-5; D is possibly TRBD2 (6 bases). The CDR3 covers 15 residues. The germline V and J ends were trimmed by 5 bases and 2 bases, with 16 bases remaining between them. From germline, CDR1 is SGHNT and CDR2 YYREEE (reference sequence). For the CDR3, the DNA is TGTGCCAGCAGTCCCCTCGGAGGGGTTCAAGAGACCCAGTACTTC. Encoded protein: CASSPLGGVQETQYF.

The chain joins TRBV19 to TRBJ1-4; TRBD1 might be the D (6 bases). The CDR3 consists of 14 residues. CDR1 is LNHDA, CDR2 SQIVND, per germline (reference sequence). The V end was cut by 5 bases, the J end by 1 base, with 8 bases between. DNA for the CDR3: TGTGCCAGTAGTTCGACAGGAACTAATGAAAAACTGTTTTTT. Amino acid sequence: CASSSTGTNEKLFF.

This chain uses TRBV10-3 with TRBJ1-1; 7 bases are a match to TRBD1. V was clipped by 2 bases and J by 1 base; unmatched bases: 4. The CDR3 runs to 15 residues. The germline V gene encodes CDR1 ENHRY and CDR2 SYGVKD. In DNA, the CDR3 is TGTGCCATCAGTGAGACAGGGGCGTCGAACACTGAAGCTTTCTTT. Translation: CAISETGASNTEAFF.

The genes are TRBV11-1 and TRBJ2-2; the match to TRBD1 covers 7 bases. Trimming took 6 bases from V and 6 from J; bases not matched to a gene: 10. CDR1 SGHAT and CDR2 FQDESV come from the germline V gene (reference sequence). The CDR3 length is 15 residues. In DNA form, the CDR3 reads TGTGCCAGCAGTCCCACAACCAGGGGGTCCGGGGAGCTGTTTTTT. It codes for CASSPTTRGSGELFF.

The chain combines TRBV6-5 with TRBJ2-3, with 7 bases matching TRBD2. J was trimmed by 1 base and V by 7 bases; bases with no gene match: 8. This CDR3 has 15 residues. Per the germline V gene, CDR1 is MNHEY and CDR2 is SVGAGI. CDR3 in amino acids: CASNGGRAGTDTQYF. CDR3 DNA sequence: TGTGCCAGCAACGGGGGGAGGGCGGGCACAGATACGCAGTATTTT.

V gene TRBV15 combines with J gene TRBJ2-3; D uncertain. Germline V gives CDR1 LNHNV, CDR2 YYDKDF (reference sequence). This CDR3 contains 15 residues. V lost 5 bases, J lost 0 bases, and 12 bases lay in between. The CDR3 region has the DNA TGTGCCACCAGCGTACACAGAGAAAGCACAGATACGCAGTATTTT. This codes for CATSVHRESTDTQYF. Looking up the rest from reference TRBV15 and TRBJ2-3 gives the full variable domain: DAMVIQNPRYQVTQFGKPVTLSCSQTLNHNVMYWYQQKSSQAPKLLFHYYDKDFNNEADTPDNFQSRRPNTSFCFLDIRSPGLGDTAMYLCATSVHRESTDTQYFGPGTRLTVL.

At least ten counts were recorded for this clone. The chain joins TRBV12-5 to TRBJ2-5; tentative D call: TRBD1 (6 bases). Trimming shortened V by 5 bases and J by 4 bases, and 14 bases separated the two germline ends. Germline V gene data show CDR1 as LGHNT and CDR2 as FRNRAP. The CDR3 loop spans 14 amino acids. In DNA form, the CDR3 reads TGTGCTAGTGGTCTGGGGACATCGGGAGAGACCCAGTACTTC. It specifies CASGLGTSGETQYF.

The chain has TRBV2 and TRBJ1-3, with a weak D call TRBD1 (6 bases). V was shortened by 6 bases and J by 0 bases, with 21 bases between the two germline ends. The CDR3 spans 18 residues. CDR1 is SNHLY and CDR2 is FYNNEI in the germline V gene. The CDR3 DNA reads TGTGCCAGCAGGAGGGGGGGGACCTTCGACATCTCTGGAAACACCATATATTTT. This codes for CASRRGGTFDISGNTIYF.

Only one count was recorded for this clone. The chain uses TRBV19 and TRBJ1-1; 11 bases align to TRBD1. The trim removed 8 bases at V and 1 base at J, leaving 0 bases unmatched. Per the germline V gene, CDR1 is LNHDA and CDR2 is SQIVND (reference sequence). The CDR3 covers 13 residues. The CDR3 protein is CASGQGANTEAFF. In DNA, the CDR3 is TGTGCCAGTGGACAGGGGGCGAACACTGAAGCTTTCTTT.

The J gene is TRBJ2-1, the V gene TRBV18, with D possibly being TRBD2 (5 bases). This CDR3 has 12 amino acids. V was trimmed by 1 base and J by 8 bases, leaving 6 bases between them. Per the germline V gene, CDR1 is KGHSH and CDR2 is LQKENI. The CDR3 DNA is TGTGCCAGCTCACCACTCGGGGATGAGCAGTTCTTC. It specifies CASSPLGDEQFF.

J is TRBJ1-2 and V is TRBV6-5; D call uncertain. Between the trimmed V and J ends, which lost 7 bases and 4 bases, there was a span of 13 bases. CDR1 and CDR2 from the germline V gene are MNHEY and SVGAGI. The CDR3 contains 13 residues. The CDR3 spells CASTREGGYGYTF. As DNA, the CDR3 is TGTGCCAGCACCCGAGAGGGCGGCTATGGCTACACCTTC.